Listed here are 10 T cell receptor beta chains from one sample, sequenced in a study of T cell repertoires in cytomegalovirus infection. TCRdb fed the reads into MiXCR, producing one record per CDR3 protein. The sample shows 250,000 or so distinct CDR3 sequences, over 8% of them seen only once. The sample consisted of PBMCs. Receptor source: a human donor in good health (CMV status not recorded). Some clones in this sample may be carry-over from other donors' samples.

This clonotype was recorded only once. The V gene is TRBV20-1, the J gene TRBJ2-5, with D maybe TRBD2 (8 bases). The CDR3 has 15 amino acids. Germline V gene data show CDR1 as DFQATT and CDR2 as SNEGSKA (reference sequence). The germline V and J ends were trimmed by 1 base and 4 bases, with 16 bases remaining between them. CDR3 DNA: TGCAGTGCTAGAGTAGGGGGCGCGGGAGGAGAGACCCAGTACTTC. Encoded protein: CSARVGGAGGETQYF.

The gene calls are TRBV6-2 or TRBV6-3 and TRBJ2-7; TRBD2 agrees at 7 bases. Trimming removed 8 bases from V and 0 bases from J; junction bases left unmatched: 1. The CDR3 spans 12 residues. Germline CDR1 and CDR2: MNHEY and SVGEGT. The CDR3 bases are TGTGCCAGCGGGACTAACTCCTACGAGCAGTACTTC. Protein: CASGTNSYEQYF.

This clonotype was observed at least ten times. The chain uses TRBV12-3 or TRBV12-4 and TRBJ1-1; D remains unclear. The CDR3 is 14 amino acids. V lost 5 bases, J lost 1 base, and 11 bases lay in between. The CDR3 spells CASSPGLGNTEAFF. The CDR3 bases are TGTGCCAGCAGTCCCGGGCTGGGGAACACTGAAGCTTTCTTT.

This clonotype was observed at least ten times. The chain employs TRBV7-2 and TRBJ1-3; D gene ambiguous. The germline gives CDR1 SGHTA, CDR2 FQGNSA. CDR3 length equals 17 residues. Between the trimmed V and J ends, which lost 5 bases and 1 base, there was a span of 18 bases. The CDR3 protein is CASSPTQGRPSGNTIYF. CDR3 sequence (DNA): TGTGCCAGCAGCCCGACCCAAGGCAGGCCGTCTGGAAACACCATATATTTT.

The sample holds many counts of this clonotype. The chain links TRBV28 to TRBJ2-3; 8 bases are shared with TRBD1. Germline V CDR1 and CDR2: MDHEN, SYDVKM. The CDR3 sequence is 13 residues long. With V trimmed by 6 bases and J by 5 bases, 4 bases remained unmatched. The CDR3 here is CASRKQGVDTQYF. CDR3 nucleotides: TGTGCCAGCAGAAAACAGGGGGTAGATACGCAGTATTTT.

This clonotype has a handful of counts. The chain links TRBV6-1 to TRBJ1-2, with D maybe TRBD1 (6 bases). The CDR3 length is 17 residues. Germline CDR1 reads MNHNS; CDR2 reads SASEGT. V was shortened by 6 bases and J by 0 bases, with 20 bases between the two germline ends. CDR3 protein: CASRNAPGTLSNYGYTF. DNA for the CDR3: TGTGCCAGCAGAAACGCTCCCGGGACACTCTCTAACTATGGCTACACCTTC.

This clonotype was observed at least ten times. The chain combines TRBV6-2 or TRBV6-3 with TRBJ1-2, with D possibly matching TRBD1 (6 bases). Germline CDR1 MNHEY, CDR2 SVGEGT. Trimming took off 5 bases at V and 2 bases at J, with 12 bases between the two ends. The CDR3 length is 14 residues. CDR3 residues: CASSRNRDNYGYTF. CDR3 nucleotides: TGTGCCAGCAGTCGGAACAGGGACAACTATGGCTACACCTTC.

Many counts were recorded for this clonotype. This chain links TRBV12-3 or TRBV12-4 with TRBJ1-2, with D maybe TRBD1 (6 bases). The CDR3 is 15 amino acids. The V end was cut by 7 bases, the J end by 4 bases, with 19 bases between. The CDR3 here is CASIRGPRGRYGYTF. As DNA, the CDR3 is TGTGCCAGCATTCGGGGACCTCGGGGGCGCTATGGCTACACCTTC.

The chain recombines TRBV20-1 with TRBJ2-5, with TRBD1 identical over 9 bases. The CDR3 totals 12 residues. In germline, CDR1 is DFQATT, CDR2 SNEGSKA (reference sequence). The CDR3: CRVQGAGETQYF. In nucleotides, the CDR3 is TGCAGGGTACAGGGGGCTGGGGAGACCCAGTACTTC.

This clonotype was recorded many times. This chain's CDR3 is CASSLVAGGSLEQFF. The CDR3 DNA sequence: TGTGCCAGCAGCTTAGTCGCGGGAGGTAGTCTTGAGCAGTTCTTC. The J gene is TRBJ2-1, the V gene TRBV5-6, with 8 bases aligning to TRBD2. Germline V gene sequence: CDR1 SGHDT, CDR2 YYEEEE. This CDR3 comprises 15 residues. The J segment lost 9 bases and the V segment lost 2 bases, leaving 10 bases of the junction unmatched.